The 19 T cell receptor beta chains below were found in one sample sequenced in a study of blood T cells in healthy people across ages. Next came a second PCR, run for about 6 to 12 cycles, which used a sample-barcoded 5' primer along with a J-beta primer mix. TCRdb ran MiXCR on the 5' RACE reads and lists one entry per CDR3 protein. The sample has some 1,500,000 distinct CDR3 sequences, 42% seen once. The sequencing input was blood. The receptors were sampled from a woman aged 18-29 years in good health.

This clonotype was seen only a few times. The V and J genes are TRBV29-1 and TRBJ2-7; weak D call: TRBD1 (5 bases). The CDR3 spans 13 residues. With 4 bases removed from V and 3 bases from J, the gap between germline ends came to 13 bases. Germline V gene sequence: CDR1 SQVTM, CDR2 ANQGSEA. The CDR3 DNA reads as TGCAGCGTTGGAAGGCAGGGTTTCTACGAGCAGTACTTC. This sequence encodes CSVGRQGFYEQYF.

This clonotype was seen a handful of times. The rearrangement links TRBV6-1 to TRBJ2-7; 7 bases are a match to TRBD1. J lost 4 bases, V lost 6 bases, and 6 bases had no gene match. This CDR3 is built from 13 residues. The V gene's germline CDR1 is MNHNS and CDR2 SASEGT. This CDR3 reads CASRGTAIYEQYF. CDR3 coding DNA: TGTGCCAGCAGGGGGACAGCTATATACGAGCAGTACTTC.

A word on this clonotype: A much larger clone differs from this one at a single base, so this may be a read error. V is TRBV10-3 and J is TRBJ1-2, with D perhaps matching TRBD1 (5 bases). Germline values: CDR1 ENHRY, CDR2 SYGVKD. The V end lost 10 bases, the J end lost 6 bases, and 18 bases lay between the germline ends. This CDR3 is 13 amino acids long. The CDR3 reads CATTPSPGDGYTF. The CDR3 region has the DNA TGTGCCACCACCCCCAGCCCGGGGGATGGCTACACCTTC.

This clonotype was observed a few times. This chain links TRBV20-1 with TRBJ1-5, with D possibly matching TRBD1 (5 bases). The CDR3 covers 16 residues. Germline V gives CDR1 DFQATT, CDR2 SNEGSKA (reference sequence). Trimming pared 0 bases from V and 3 bases from J, leaving 15 bases between. In DNA, the CDR3 is TGCAGTGCTAGAGATGGAAGGGGCATTTACAATCAGCCCCAGCATTTT. Its translation: CSARDGRGIYNQPQHF.

The chain couples TRBV6-1 to TRBJ2-1; 11 bases align to TRBD2. The length of the CDR3 is 17 residues. The V gene's germline CDR1 is MNHNS and CDR2 SASEGT. Trimming at V came to 7 bases and at J to 4 bases, leaving 12 bases not matched to a gene. For the CDR3, the DNA is TGTGCCAGCAAGGTCAAGCCGGGACTAGCGGTATACAATGAGCAGTTCTTC. Its translation: CASKVKPGLAVYNEQFF.

This chain connects TRBV20-1 to TRBJ2-2; TRBD1 aligns across 12 bases. The CDR3 sequence is 14 residues long. J gave up 8 bases and V 4 bases, and 5 bases lay outside the gene matches. Germline lookup yields CDR1 DFQATT and CDR2 SNEGSKA (reference sequence). The CDR3 loop is CSATRDRGLGELFF. CDR3 DNA: TGCAGTGCTACCCGGGACAGGGGGCTGGGGGAGCTGTTTTTT.

This clonotype showed up many times. The CDR3 region is CSARDRVGRWETQYF. The DNA for the CDR3 is TGCAGTGCTAGAGATAGGGTAGGGAGGTGGGAGACCCAGTACTTC. This chain links TRBV20-1 with TRBJ2-5; possibly TRBD2 for D (6 bases). The CDR3 extends over 15 amino acids. The germline gives CDR1 DFQATT, CDR2 SNEGSKA (reference sequence). Trimming shortened V by 0 bases and J by 5 bases, and 16 bases separated the two germline ends.

This clonotype has more than one count but fewer than ten. The chain is built from TRBV4-2 and TRBJ2-7; 9 bases line up with TRBD2. V trimming: 0 bases; J trimming: 2 bases; junction bases outside the gene matches: 2. The CDR3 totals 15 residues. The germline V gene encodes CDR1 LGHNA and CDR2 YNFKEQ. CDR3 amino acids: CASSQDAGGPYEQYF. The CDR3 region has the DNA TGTGCCAGCAGCCAAGATGCGGGGGGGCCCTACGAGCAGTACTTC.

V and J are TRBV11-2 and TRBJ2-7, with D uncertain. This CDR3 has 17 amino acids. CDR1 and CDR2 from the germline V gene are SGHAT and FQNNGV. The germline V and J ends were trimmed by 5 bases and 0 bases, with 20 bases remaining between them. DNA for the CDR3: TGTGCCAGCAGCGCCGGATCCGCTTTGTCCAGCTCCTACGAGCAGTACTTC. Its translation: CASSAGSALSSSYEQYF.

This clonotype showed up just a few times. CDR3 loop: CASIPQGKNTEAFF. The CDR3 nucleotides are TGTGCCAGCATCCCACAGGGAAAGAACACTGAAGCTTTCTTT. J is TRBJ1-1 and V is TRBV6-5; D is possibly TRBD1 (6 bases). Germline loops: CDR1 MNHEY, CDR2 SVGAGI. Trimming removed 7 bases at V and 1 base at J, with 13 bases between. The CDR3 spans 14 residues.

This clonotype was observed a handful of times. The V gene is TRBV4-1, the J gene TRBJ2-1; 10 positions match TRBD2. Germline V gene data show CDR1 as MGHRA and CDR2 as YSYEKL. The J segment lost 9 bases and the V segment lost 0 bases, leaving 8 bases of the junction unmatched. The CDR3 sequence is 16 residues long. This chain's CDR3 is CASSQEQAGGPSEQFF. The CDR3 DNA reads as TGCGCCAGCAGCCAAGAACAAGCGGGGGGGCCTAGTGAGCAGTTCTTC.

This rearrangement joins TRBV6-5 to TRBJ2-1, with a tentative D call TRBD1 (5 bases). Trimming left V 0 bases short and J 8 bases short, with 23 bases between. Germline values: CDR1 MNHEY, CDR2 SVGAGI. This CDR3 region has 18 residues. CDR3 residues: CASSYSRVRQTARHEQFF. The CDR3 DNA reads TGTGCCAGCAGTTACTCACGGGTTAGACAGACGGCACGCCATGAGCAGTTCTTC.

The gene calls are TRBV3-1 and TRBJ1-2, with a weak D call TRBD1 (5 bases). CDR1 is LGHDT and CDR2 is YNNKEL in the germline V gene (reference sequence). The CDR3 has 15 amino acids. V was pared by 5 bases and J by 3 bases, with 16 bases between. CDR3 in amino acids: CASSYSGRRYYGYTF. CDR3 in DNA: TGTGCCAGCAGCTACTCGGGACGGCGGTACTATGGCTACACCTTC.

A few counts support this clonotype. The chain combines TRBV6-2 or TRBV6-3 with TRBJ2-7; D gene ambiguous. This CDR3 has 13 residues. Germline CDR1 and CDR2: MNHEY and SVGEGT. Trimming took off 6 bases at V and 12 bases at J, with 21 bases between the two ends. The CDR3: CASSLTLATTLYF. The DNA of the CDR3 is TGTGCCAGCAGCTTGACGTTGGCCACTACGCTGTACTTC.

This clonotype was seen only a few times. The V and J genes are TRBV18 and TRBJ1-1, with 8 bases that match TRBD1. The CDR3 has 13 residues. Trimming cost V 2 bases and J 7 bases; bases outside gene matches: 3. Germline V gene sequence: CDR1 KGHSH, CDR2 LQKENI. CDR3 in amino acids: CASSPIGTGEAFF. DNA for the CDR3: TGTGCCAGCTCACCAATAGGGACAGGTGAAGCTTTCTTT.

The V call is TRBV7-9, the J call TRBJ2-5; 7 bases are shared with TRBD1. The CDR3 runs to 15 residues. Germline values: CDR1 SEHNR, CDR2 FQNEAQ (reference sequence). V lost 4 bases, J lost 1 base, and 6 bases stayed unmatched. The CDR3 loop is CASSSLGTAQETQYF. DNA of the CDR3: TGTGCCAGCAGCTCGCTGGGGACAGCCCAAGAGACCCAGTACTTC.

This chain links TRBV6-2 or TRBV6-3 with TRBJ2-3; D is unclear. The CDR3 extends over 14 amino acids. V was trimmed by 7 bases and J by 6 bases, leaving 17 bases between them. Germline V gives CDR1 MNHEY, CDR2 SVGEGT. CDR3 region: CASTDLSTADTQYF. The CDR3 nucleotides are TGTGCCAGCACCGATCTCTCCACTGCTGATACGCAGTATTTT.

This sequence joins TRBV12-3 or TRBV12-4 and TRBJ2-1, with TRBD2 matching 14 bases. The CDR3 has 19 residues. J lost 0 bases, V lost 5 bases, and 9 bases had no gene match. The CDR3: CASSPWTSGGMSSYNEQFF. The DNA for the CDR3 is TGTGCCAGCAGTCCCTGGACTAGCGGGGGGATGAGCTCCTACAATGAGCAGTTCTTC.

The genes are TRBV9 and TRBJ2-5; 12 bases agree with TRBD2. This CDR3 is 17 amino acids long. Losses at the gene ends were 0 bases for V and 5 bases for J; bases not matched to a gene: 8. Germline-derived CDR1 and CDR2 are SGDLS and YYNGEE. The CDR3 spells CASSVGLTSGGDETQYF. In nucleotides, the CDR3 is TGTGCCAGCAGCGTAGGGCTGACTAGCGGGGGTGATGAGACCCAGTACTTC. Together with reference TRBV9 and TRBJ2-5, the CDR3 gives the full variable domain: DSGVTQTPKHLITATGQRVTLRCSPRSGDLSVYWYQQSLDQGLQFLIQYYNGEERAKGNILERFSAQQFPDLHSELNLSSLELGDSALYFCASSVGLTSGGDETQYFGPGTRLLVL.